This T cell receptor beta chain was found in a study of cytomegalovirus exposure and HLA in healthy donors. This PCR relied on a set of 60 Vbeta primers and 13 Jbeta primers. Method: immunoSEQ multiplex PCR; TCRdb's copy keeps in-frame clones and lacks some. The sample includes around 120,000 clones, about 80% seen only once; the top ten take around 1.2%. From germline, CDR1 is SNHLY and CDR2 FYNNEI. V trimming: 3 bases; J trimming: 4 bases; junction bases outside the gene matches: 6. The CDR3 is 14 residues long. Sequenced material: PBMCs. The sequence came from a girl under 10 years old in good health and CMV-seronegative. The V gene is TRBV2, the J gene TRBJ2-7, with TRBD1 identical over 7 bases. The DNA of the CDR3 is TGTGCCAGCAGTGAGATCGGGACAGCTTACGAGCAGTACTTC. Amino acids: CASSEIGTAYEQYF.